This T cell receptor beta chain is from a study of beta chain features in type 1 diabetes. Study observations and caveats: VDJ junctions from patients with type 1 diabetes contained fewer insertions and more deletions. The study found moderately but significantly shorter TCRB CDR3s in all four CD4+ subsets of Type 1 diabetes patients. A closer apparent resemblance between naive, central memory and Treg TCRB repertoires was seen in patients than in healthy donors.

The whole isolated RNA underwent reverse transcription, so sequencing captured expressed TCRB transcripts. Measured with immunoSEQ multiplex PCR; TCRdb has only the in-frame clones, and not every one. The top ten clones hold 0.008% to 0.011% of a sample with a few hundred thousand clones, roughly an eighth of them seen once. This clone was observed a few times. Its antigen remains unknown. Markers CD45RO/CCR7/CD25/CD127/CD95/CD27 served to sort CD4+ naive, central memory, regulatory and stem cell-like memory cells. CDR3 length: 13 residues. V lost 3 bases and J lost 4, with 10 bases in between. Germline CDR1 and CDR2: SGHRS and YFSETQ.

Sequenced input: naive CD4+ T cells from blood. The chain joins TRBV5-1 to TRBJ1-2; the D gene is possibly TRBD1 (5 bases). The sequence came from a young woman with type 1 diabetes. The CDR3 coding sequence is TGCGCCAGCAGCTCGCTAGGGGCCTATGGCTACACCTTC. As protein: CASSSLGAYGYTF. The variable domain in full, completed from reference TRBV5-1 and TRBJ1-2, reads KAGVTQTPRYLIKTRGQQVTLSCSPISGHRSVSWYQQTPGQGLQFLFEYFSETQRNKGNFPGRFSGRQFSNSRSEMNVSTLELGDSALYLCASSSLGAYGYTFGSGTRLTVV.